This TCR beta chain comes out of a study of blood T cell repertoires in COVID-19. Turning to the study itself: COVID-19 samples from acute and convalescent phases originated in the United States, Italy and Spain. Sample material is recorded as cDNA or gDNA derived from T cells, B-cell-depleted T cells, or PBMCs.

This clone has only one observation. This CDR3 region has 17 residues. J gave up 2 bases and V 0 bases, and 7 bases lay outside the gene matches. Germline CDR1 reads SGHTS; CDR2 reads YDEGEE. Clones were read by immunoSEQ multiplex PCR, and TCRdb kept only the in-frame ones, dropping some. The table includes some 40,000 clones, around 90% detected once. The chain employs TRBV5-8 and TRBJ1-4; 7 positions agree with TRBD1. Sequenced material: peripheral blood. The receptor's source is a man aged 50 or older with COVID-19, enrolled during active disease. The CDR3 region has the DNA TGTGCCAGCAGCTTGGGGGGACAGCTCGGCACTAATGAAAAACTGTTTTTT. As protein: CASSLGGQLGTNEKLFF.